Listed here is a single TCR beta chain. The antigen remains unidentified. Method: immunoSEQ multiplex PCR; TCRdb's copy keeps in-frame clones and lacks some. This table holds around 86,000 clones, approximately 95% found once. The sample comes from a study of siplizumab effects on memory and regulatory T cells. Study results and caveats: A significant reduction in alloreactive sequences traceable to unstimulated CD4+ memory cells was produced by siplizumab.

The CDR3 extends over 16 amino acids. Germline V gives CDR1 SGDLS, CDR2 YYNGEE. V gave up 3 bases and J gave up 0 bases; unmatched junction bases: 4. Sequenced: non-Treg CD4+ T cells sorted from blood. This TCR derives from a human donor in good health. This sequence joins TRBV9 and TRBJ2-3, with 10 bases aligning to TRBD2. The CDR3 coding sequence is TGTGCCAGCAGCGCCCTAGCGGGGGTTAGCACAGATACGCAGTATTTT. Its protein product is CASSALAGVSTDTQYF.